This T cell receptor (beta chain) was identified in a study of vaccination effects on CD4 cells after COVID-19. On the study more broadly: Sampling occurred a median 72 days post second dose, range 14 to 241. Notes on the study in general: Late post-vaccination samples showed marked contraction of infection- and vaccine-induced clones.

The protocol was immunoSEQ multiplex PCR, while the TCRdb copy is restricted to in-frame clones and leaves out a portion. Here the sample spans some 15,000 clones, over 60% being singletons. ViraFEST assay sequencing came after antigen-specific CD4+ T cells were expanded with viral peptide pools. On roughly day 10 of culture, CD4+ T cells were separated out. PCR showed that the person got SARS-CoV-2 infection at some point between March and December 2020. Participants received two doses of either the BNT162b2 or mRNA-1273 vaccine. Each well held 2 million to 2.5 million PBMC cultured with about 9.1 ug/ml peptides and about 10 IU/ml IL-2. Turning to this clone: Its target is not known.

The V and J ends lost 1 base and 5 bases, in that order; junction bases with no gene match: 19. This CDR3 has 19 amino acids. Germline CDR1 SGHRS, CDR2 YFSETQ. The material sequenced was CD4+ T cells from PBMCs cultured with SARS-CoV-2 spike peptides, taken after COVID-19 vaccination. The chain links TRBV5-1 to TRBJ2-7; TRBD2 matches 9 bases. The sequence was collected from a human donor who had a prior SARS-CoV-2 infection. CDR3 DNA sequence: TGCGCCAGCAGCTTGCCCGAGGATCTTAGCGCGGGAGGGCCCCACGAGCAGTACTTC. It specifies CASSLPEDLSAGGPHEQYF.